This record concerns one TCR beta chain sequence. During active infection, Seattle patients enrolled and were then monitored through disease. In the original analysis: Reference gene primer amplification gave estimated nucleated cell counts. Measured with immunoSEQ multiplex PCR; TCRdb has only the in-frame clones, and not every one. D and trimming come from the DNA, and the V and J calls and clone size come from that table. Here the sample spans a few hundred thousand clones, approximately 90% being singletons. The data were taken from a study of blood T cell repertoires in COVID-19. Looking at the study overall: The United States, Italy and Spain supplied acute and convalescent COVID-19 samples.

The TCR was taken from a man younger than 35 with COVID-19, enrolled during active disease. Sequencing was carried out using peripheral blood.

CDR3: CASSSSPLTGDSGNTIYF. The CDR3 coding sequence is TGTGCCAGCAGTTCTTCACCGCTTACAGGGGACTCTGGAAACACCATATATTTT. This chain connects TRBV27 to TRBJ1-3; 7 positions match TRBD1. J lost 0 bases, V lost 4 bases, and 12 bases had no gene match. Germline V gives CDR1 MNHEY, CDR2 SMNVEV (reference sequence). The CDR3 sequence is 18 residues long.